This TCR beta chain was captured in a study of blood T cell repertoires in COVID-19. Study information: PBMCs, B-cell-depleted T cells, or T cells provided the cDNA or gDNA that made up the material.

In the study's own analysis: Cell counts per sample came from amplifying reference gene primers. Profiling relied on immunoSEQ multiplex PCR, and the TCRdb table lists in-frame clones only, not all of them. V and J calls and clone size are copied from that table; D and trimming were computed from the DNA. The data show 200,000 or so clones, 80% to 85% seen once. Sequencing input: peripheral blood. This receptor was obtained from a woman in her twenties or thirties with acute or convalescent COVID-19.

The CDR3 reads CASSPGLAGSTDTQYF. In DNA, the CDR3 is TGCGCCAGCAGCCCCGGACTAGCGGGGAGCACAGATACGCAGTATTTT. The chain is built from TRBV5-1 and TRBJ2-3, with 12 bases aligning to TRBD2. This CDR3 is 16 amino acids long. J was trimmed by 0 bases and V by 4 bases; bases with no gene match: 3. Germline loops: CDR1 SGHRS, CDR2 YFSETQ.